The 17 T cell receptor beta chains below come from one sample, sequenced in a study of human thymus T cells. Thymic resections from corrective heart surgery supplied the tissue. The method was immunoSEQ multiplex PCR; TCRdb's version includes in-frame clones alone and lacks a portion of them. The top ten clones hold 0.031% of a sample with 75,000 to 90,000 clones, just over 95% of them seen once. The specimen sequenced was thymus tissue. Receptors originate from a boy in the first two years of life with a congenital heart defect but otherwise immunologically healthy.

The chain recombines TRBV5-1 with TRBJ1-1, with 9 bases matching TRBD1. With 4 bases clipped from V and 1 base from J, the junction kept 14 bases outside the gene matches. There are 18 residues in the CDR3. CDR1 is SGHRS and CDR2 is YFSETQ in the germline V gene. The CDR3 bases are TGCGCCAGCAGCCTGATCTTCCCGGGACAGGGAAAGAACACTGAAGCTTTCTTT. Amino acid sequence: CASSLIFPGQGKNTEAFF.

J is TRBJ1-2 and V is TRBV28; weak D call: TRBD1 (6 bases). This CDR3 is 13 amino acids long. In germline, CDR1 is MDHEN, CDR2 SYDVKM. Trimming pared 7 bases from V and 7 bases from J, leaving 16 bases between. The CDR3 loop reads CASIPGGQGGYTF. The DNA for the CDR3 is TGTGCCAGCATCCCTGGGGGGCAAGGTGGCTACACCTTC.

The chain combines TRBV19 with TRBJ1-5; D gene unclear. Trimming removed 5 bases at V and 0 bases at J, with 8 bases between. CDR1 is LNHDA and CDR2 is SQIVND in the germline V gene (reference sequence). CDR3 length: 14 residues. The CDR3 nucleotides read TGTGCCAGTAGTTTACCGAGTAGCAATCAGCCCCAGCATTTT. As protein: CASSLPSSNQPQHF.

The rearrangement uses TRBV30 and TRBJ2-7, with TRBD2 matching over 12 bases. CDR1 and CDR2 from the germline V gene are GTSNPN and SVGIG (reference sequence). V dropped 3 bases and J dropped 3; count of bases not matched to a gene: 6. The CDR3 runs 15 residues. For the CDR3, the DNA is TGTGCCTGGAGCCGACGACTAGCGGGGGACTACGAGCAGTACTTC. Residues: CAWSRRLAGDYEQYF.

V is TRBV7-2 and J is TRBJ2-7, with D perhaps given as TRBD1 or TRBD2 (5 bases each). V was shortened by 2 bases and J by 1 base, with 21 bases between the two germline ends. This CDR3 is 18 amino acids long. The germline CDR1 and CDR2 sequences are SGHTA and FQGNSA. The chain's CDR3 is CASSLKCLGEKGSYEQYF. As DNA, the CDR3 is TGTGCCAGCAGCTTAAAGTGCTTGGGGGAGAAAGGGTCCTACGAGCAGTACTTC. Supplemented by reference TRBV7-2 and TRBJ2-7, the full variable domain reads GAGVSQSPSNKVTEKGKDVELRCDPISGHTALYWYRQSLGQGLEFLIYFQGNSAPDKSGLPSDRFSAERTGGSVSTLTIQRTQQEDSAVYLCASSLKCLGEKGSYEQYFGPGTRLTVT.

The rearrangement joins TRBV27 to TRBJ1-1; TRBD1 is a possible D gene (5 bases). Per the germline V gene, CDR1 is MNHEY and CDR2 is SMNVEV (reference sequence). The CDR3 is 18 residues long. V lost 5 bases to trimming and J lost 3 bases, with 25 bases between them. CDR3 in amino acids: CASSLSPGGEDSDTEAFF. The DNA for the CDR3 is TGTGCCAGCAGTCTCTCGCCCGGGGGGGAAGATTCGGACACTGAAGCTTTCTTT.

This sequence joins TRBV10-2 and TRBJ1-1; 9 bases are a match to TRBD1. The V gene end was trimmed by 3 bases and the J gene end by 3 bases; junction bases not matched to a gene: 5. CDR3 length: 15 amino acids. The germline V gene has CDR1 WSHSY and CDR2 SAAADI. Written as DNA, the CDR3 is TGCGCCAGCAGTGACCGGGACAGGGAGTACACTGAAGCTTTCTTT. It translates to CASSDRDREYTEAFF.

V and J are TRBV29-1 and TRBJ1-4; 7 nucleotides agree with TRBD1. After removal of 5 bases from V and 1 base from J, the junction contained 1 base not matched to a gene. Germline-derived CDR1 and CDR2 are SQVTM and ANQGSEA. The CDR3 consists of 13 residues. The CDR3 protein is CSVRDRTNEKLFF. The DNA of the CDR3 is TGCAGCGTTCGGGACAGAACTAATGAAAAACTGTTTTTT. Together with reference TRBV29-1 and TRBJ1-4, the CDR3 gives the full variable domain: SAVISQKPSRDICQRGTSLTIQCQVDSQVTMMFWYRQQPGQSLTLIATANQGSEATYESGFVIDKFPISRPNLTFSTLTVSNMSPEDSSIYLCSVRDRTNEKLFFGSGTQLSVL.

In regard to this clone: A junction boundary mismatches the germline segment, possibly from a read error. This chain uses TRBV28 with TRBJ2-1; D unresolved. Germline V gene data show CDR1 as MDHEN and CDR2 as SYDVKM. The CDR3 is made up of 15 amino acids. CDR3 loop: CATSRRRSSYNEQFF. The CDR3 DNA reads TGTGCCACCAGTAGGAGAAGGTCCTCCTACAATGAGCAGTTCTTC. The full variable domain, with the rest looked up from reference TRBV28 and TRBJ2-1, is DVKVTQSSRYLVKRTGEKVFLECVQDMDHENMFWYRQDPGLGLRLIYFSYDVKMKEKGDIPEGYSVSREKKERFSLILESASTNQTSMYLCATSRRRSSYNEQFFGPGTRLTVL.

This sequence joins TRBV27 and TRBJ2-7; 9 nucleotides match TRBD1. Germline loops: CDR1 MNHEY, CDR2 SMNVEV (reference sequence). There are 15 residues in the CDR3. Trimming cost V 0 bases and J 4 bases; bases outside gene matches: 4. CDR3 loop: CASSLSRQGGYEQYF. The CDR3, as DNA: TGTGCCAGCAGTTTATCCCGACAGGGGGGTTACGAGCAGTACTTC.

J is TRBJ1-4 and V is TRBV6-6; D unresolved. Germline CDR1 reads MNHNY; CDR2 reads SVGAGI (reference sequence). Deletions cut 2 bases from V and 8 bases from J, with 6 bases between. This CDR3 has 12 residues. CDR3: CASSYEEEKLFF. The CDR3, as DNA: TGTGCCAGCAGTTACGAGGAGGAAAAACTGTTTTTT.

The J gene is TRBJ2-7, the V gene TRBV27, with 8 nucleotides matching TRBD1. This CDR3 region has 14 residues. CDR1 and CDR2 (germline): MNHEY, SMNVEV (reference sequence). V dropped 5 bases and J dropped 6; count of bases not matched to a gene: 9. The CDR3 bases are TGTGCCAGCAGTAAGCCAAGGACAGGGATCGAGCAGTACTTC. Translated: CASSKPRTGIEQYF.

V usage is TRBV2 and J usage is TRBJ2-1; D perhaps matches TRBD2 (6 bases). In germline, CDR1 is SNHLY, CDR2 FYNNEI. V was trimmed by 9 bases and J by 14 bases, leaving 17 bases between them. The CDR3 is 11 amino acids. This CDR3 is CASLRGASEFF. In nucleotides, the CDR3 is TGTGCCAGTCTCCGAGGGGCTAGCGAGTTCTTC. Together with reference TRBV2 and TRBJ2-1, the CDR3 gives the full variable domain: EPEVTQTPSHQVTQMGQEVILRCVPISNHLYFYWYRQILGQKVEFLVSFYNNEISEKSEIFDDQFSVERPDGSNFTLKIRSTKLEDSAMYFCASLRGASEFFGPGTRLTVL.

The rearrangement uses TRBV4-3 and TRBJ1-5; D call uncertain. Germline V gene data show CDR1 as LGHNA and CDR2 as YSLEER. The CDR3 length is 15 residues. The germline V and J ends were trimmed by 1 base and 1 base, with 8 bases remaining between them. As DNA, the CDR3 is TGCGCCAGCAGCCAAGTAATAAACAGCAATCAGCCCCAGCATTTT. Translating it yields CASSQVINSNQPQHF.

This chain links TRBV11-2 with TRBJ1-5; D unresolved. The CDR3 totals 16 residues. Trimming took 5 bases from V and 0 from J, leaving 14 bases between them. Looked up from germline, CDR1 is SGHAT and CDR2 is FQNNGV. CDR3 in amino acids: CASSPIHRSSNQPQHF. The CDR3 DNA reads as TGTGCCAGCAGCCCTATACACCGTTCTAGCAATCAGCCCCAGCATTTT.

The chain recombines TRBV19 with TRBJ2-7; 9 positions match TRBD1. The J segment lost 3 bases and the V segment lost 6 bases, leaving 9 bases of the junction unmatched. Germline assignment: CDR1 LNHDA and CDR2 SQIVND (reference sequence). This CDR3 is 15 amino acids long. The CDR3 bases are TGTGCCAGTAGCCCGGGACAGGGATTGAGCTACGAGCAGTACTTC. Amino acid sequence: CASSPGQGLSYEQYF.

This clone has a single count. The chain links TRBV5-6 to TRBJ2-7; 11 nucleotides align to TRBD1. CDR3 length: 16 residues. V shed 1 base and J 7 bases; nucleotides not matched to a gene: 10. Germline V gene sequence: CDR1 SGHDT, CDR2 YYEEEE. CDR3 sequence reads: CASSLRGTGGRWEQYF. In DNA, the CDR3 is TGTGCCAGCAGCTTGCGCGGGACAGGGGGTCGGTGGGAGCAGTACTTC.